This TCR beta chain came from a study of T cells expressing NK-cell markers. TCRdb reprocessed the 5' RACE reads, with one entry per CDR3 protein and no DNA. The specimen's table records some 600,000 distinct CDR3 sequences. CDR1 SGHNT and CDR2 YENEEA come from the germline V gene. The CDR3 is 15 residues long. This chain uses TRBV11-3 with TRBJ2-5; TCRdb's D gene call, TRBD1, goes unchecked for lack of DNA. The origin of this receptor is a man younger than 30 in good health. The sample comprised blood T cells: a sorted CD56 or NKG2C T cell subset, CD4+ or CD8+ T cells, or bulk PBMC T cells (not recorded which). CDR3 region: CASSSRQGYQETQYF. The full variable domain, completed using reference TRBV11-3 and TRBJ2-5, is EAGVVQSPRYKIIEKKQPVAFWCNPISGHNTLYWYLQNLGQGPELLIRYENEEAVDDSQLPKDRFSAERLKGVDSTLKIQPAELGDSAVYLCASSSRQGYQETQYFGPGTRLLVL.